These 10 T cell receptor beta chains came from one sample sequenced in a study of identical twins. TCRdb called the 5' RACE reads again in MiXCR, with one record for every CDR3 protein. This sample has approximately 670,000 distinct CDR3 sequences; 6.1% occur once, and the top ten carry under 2%. The sequencing input was naive T cells sorted from blood. These receptors were taken from a young man in good health.

V is TRBV3-1 and J is TRBJ2-1, with TRBD2 matching over 13 bases. The V and J ends lost 8 bases and 9 bases, in that order; junction bases with no gene match: 7. CDR3 length equals 14 residues. CDR1 and CDR2 from the germline V gene are LGHDT and YNNKEL (reference sequence). The CDR3 nucleotides are TGTGCCAGCGGATGGACTAGCGGGGGTAGTGAGCAGTTCTTC. Translation: CASGWTSGGSEQFF.

This clonotype showed up just a few times. This chain links TRBV3-1 with TRBJ2-5, with D perhaps TRBD1 (6 bases). Trimming pared 3 bases from V and 3 bases from J, leaving 14 bases between. The germline V gene encodes CDR1 LGHDT and CDR2 YNNKEL (reference sequence). The CDR3 extends over 15 amino acids. DNA of the CDR3: TGTGCCAGCAGCCAGAACCACAGGGTTGAAGAGACCCAGTACTTC. As protein: CASSQNHRVEETQYF.

This clonotype was observed a few times. This chain connects TRBV28 to TRBJ2-7; D is ambiguous. The CDR3 length is 13 residues. Trimming cost V 6 bases and J 4 bases, with 13 bases left between them. From germline, CDR1 is MDHEN and CDR2 SYDVKM. This chain's CDR3 is CASSATGRYEQYF. The DNA of the CDR3 is TGTGCCAGCAGCGCAACGGGCCGATACGAGCAGTACTTC.

Ten or more counts support this clonotype. The V call is TRBV5-1, the J call TRBJ2-1; 8 positions agree with TRBD2. This CDR3 comprises 17 residues. The germline V gene has CDR1 SGHRS and CDR2 YFSETQ. V was clipped by 2 bases and J by 9 bases; unmatched bases: 16. The CDR3 is CASSLNWVREALGEQFF. The CDR3 DNA reads TGCGCCAGCAGCTTAAATTGGGTGCGGGAGGCACTCGGTGAGCAGTTCTTC.

V and J are TRBV5-1 and TRBJ2-1; D not resolved. The CDR3 has 15 residues. V lost 4 bases and J lost 0, with 11 bases in between. Germline CDR1 SGHRS, CDR2 YFSETQ. CDR3 in amino acids: CASSRDKSSYNEQFF. The CDR3 DNA reads as TGCGCCAGCAGCCGAGACAAGAGCTCCTACAATGAGCAGTTCTTC. Supplemented by reference TRBV5-1 and TRBJ2-1, the full variable domain reads KAGVTQTPRYLIKTRGQQVTLSCSPISGHRSVSWYQQTPGQGLQFLFEYFSETQRNKGNFPGRFSGRQFSNSRSEMNVSTLELGDSALYLCASSRDKSSYNEQFFGPGTRLTVL.

CDR3 sequence reads: CASTPGLLAHTGELFF. In DNA form, the CDR3 reads TGCGCCAGCACCCCCGGCCTCTTAGCCCACACCGGGGAGCTGTTTTTT. The V call is TRBV4-1, the J call TRBJ2-2; no clear D gene. The CDR3 length is 16 residues. V was pared by 7 bases and J by 3 bases, with 18 bases between. CDR1 and CDR2 from the germline V gene are MGHRA and YSYEKL.

This clonotype has more than one count but fewer than ten. The chain links TRBV19 to TRBJ2-7; a weak D match, TRBD2 (8 bases). Germline assignment: CDR1 LNHDA and CDR2 SQIVND (reference sequence). Trimming pared 5 bases from V and 3 bases from J, leaving 14 bases between. The CDR3 contains 14 residues. The DNA of the CDR3 is TGTGCCAGTAGTGCCGGGAGGGACAGCTACGAGCAGTACTTC. This sequence encodes CASSAGRDSYEQYF.

In this sample, this clonotype turned up many times. This chain connects TRBV5-6 to TRBJ2-7; tentative D call: TRBD2 (5 bases). The CDR3 consists of 15 residues. Between the trimmed V and J ends, which lost 0 bases and 4 bases, there was a span of 14 bases. CDR1 is SGHDT, CDR2 YYEEEE, per germline. This CDR3 is CASSLGAREGYEQYF. DNA of the CDR3: TGTGCCAGCAGCTTGGGTGCCCGCGAGGGATACGAGCAGTACTTC.

At least ten counts were recorded for this clonotype. The gene calls are TRBV9 and TRBJ1-4; D remains ambiguous. The CDR3 is made up of 15 amino acids. Trimming removed 0 bases at V and 7 bases at J, with 13 bases between. Germline CDR1 reads SGDLS; CDR2 reads YYNGEE. The CDR3 loop is CASSVGVSDREKLFF. The CDR3 region has the DNA TGTGCCAGCAGCGTAGGGGTCTCGGATCGTGAAAAACTGTTTTTT.

The sample holds a few counts of this clonotype. The chain couples TRBV7-9 to TRBJ2-3, with 14 nucleotides matching TRBD2. The germline V gene encodes CDR1 SEHNR and CDR2 FQNEAQ (reference sequence). V lost 5 bases, J lost 5 bases, and 9 bases stayed unmatched. This CDR3 has 17 amino acids. For the CDR3, the DNA is TGTGCCAGCAGCCCGCGACTAGCGGGAGGGAAGTTAGATACGCAGTATTTT. Amino acids: CASSPRLAGGKLDTQYF.